These T cell receptor beta chains were read from a single sample in a study of T cell repertoires in cytomegalovirus infection. TCRdb re-called the reads with MiXCR, one entry per CDR3 protein. The sample shows around 630,000 distinct CDR3 sequences, 20% to 25% of them seen only once. The source material was CD8+ T cells from PBMCs. The receptors originated from a human donor in good health (CMV status not recorded). Some clones in this sample may be carry-over from other donors' samples. Each CDR3 is given with its conserved first and last residue. D genes are given only for firm matches. Size is omitted from some rows. Given values are once, few, many or a class for expanded clones.

d_gene: .
j_gene: TRBJ2-1
v_gene: TRBV6-5
abundance: few
CDR3nt: TGTGCCAGCAGTTACTCTGGGGTAGGGGGTGAGCAGTTCTTC
CDR3aa: CASSYSGVGGEQFF

d_gene: .
j_gene: TRBJ1-1
v_gene: TRBV5-6
abundance: many
CDR3nt: TGTGCCAGCAGCGCCGGGACACTGGGGAAAGCTTTCTTT
CDR3aa: CASSAGTLGKAFF

d_gene: .
j_gene: TRBJ2-1
v_gene: TRBV20-1
abundance: few
CDR3nt: TGCAGTGCTAGAGCTAACCCAAAGGTGGGGACTTACAATGAGCAGTTCTTC
CDR3aa: CSARANPKVGTYNEQFF

d_gene: .
j_gene: TRBJ1-1
v_gene: TRBV19
abundance: .
CDR3nt: TGTGTCAGTAGTATTGGGACTGCTGAAGCTTTCTTT
CDR3aa: CVSSIGTAEAFF

d_gene: .
j_gene: TRBJ2-5
v_gene: TRBV20-1
abundance: few
CDR3nt: TGCAGTGCTAGAGATCATAGGTTCGGAGAGACCCAGTACTTC
CDR3aa: CSARDHRFGETQYF

d_gene: .
j_gene: TRBJ2-3
v_gene: TRBV4-1
abundance: .
CDR3nt: TGCGCCAGCAGCCAAGAAGGGACGGGGGGCCGCACAGATACGCAGTATTTT
CDR3aa: CASSQEGTGGRTDTQYF

d_gene: TRBD2
j_gene: TRBJ2-1
v_gene: TRBV20-1
abundance: few
CDR3nt: TGCAGTGCCCGACTAGCGAACTACAATGAGCAGTTCTTC
CDR3aa: CSARLANYNEQFF

d_gene: TRBD1
j_gene: TRBJ1-2
v_gene: TRBV20-1
abundance: few
CDR3nt: TGCAGTGCTAGGGGGACAGCCCCCTATGGCTACACCTTC
CDR3aa: CSARGTAPYGYTF

d_gene: .
j_gene: TRBJ1-6
v_gene: TRBV7-2
abundance: many
CDR3nt: TGTGCCAGCAGCTTAGCGCGTAGGACCTATAATTCACCCCTCCACTTT
CDR3aa: CASSLARRTYNSPLHF

d_gene: TRBD1
j_gene: TRBJ1-2
v_gene: TRBV25-1
abundance: few
CDR3nt: TGTGCCAGCAGTGAATTAAGGGGGCGGAACTATGGCTACACCTTC
CDR3aa: CASSELRGRNYGYTF

d_gene: TRBD1
j_gene: TRBJ1-1
v_gene: TRBV11-2
abundance: .
CDR3nt: TGTGCCAGCAGCAGGGACCAGGGGGATTATACTGAAGCTTTCTTT
CDR3aa: CASSRDQGDYTEAFF

d_gene: .
j_gene: TRBJ1-6
v_gene: TRBV15
abundance: few
CDR3nt: TGTGCCACCAGCAGAGAACGTGATGGGAATTCACCCCTCCACTTT
CDR3aa: CATSRERDGNSPLHF

d_gene: .
j_gene: TRBJ2-1
v_gene: TRBV10-3
abundance: .
CDR3nt: TGTGCCATCAGTGACTTGGGGGTCCAAGCTGAGCAGTTCTTC
CDR3aa: CAISDLGVQAEQFF

d_gene: .
j_gene: TRBJ2-7
v_gene: TRBV5-6
abundance: .
CDR3nt: TGTGCCAGCAGCTTTGGGTGGCAGGGCCTCGAGCAGTACTTC
CDR3aa: CASSFGWQGLEQYF

d_gene: TRBD2
j_gene: TRBJ2-3
v_gene: TRBV11-2
abundance: few
CDR3nt: TGTGCCAGCAGCCCTAGCGGGGGGCCTAGCACAGATACGCAGTATTTT
CDR3aa: CASSPSGGPSTDTQYF

d_gene: .
j_gene: TRBJ1-2
v_gene: TRBV20-1
abundance: .
CDR3nt: TGCAGTGCTAGAGGGGGTGTGGGAGACTATGGCTACACCTTC
CDR3aa: CSARGGVGDYGYTF

d_gene: .
j_gene: TRBJ1-1
v_gene: TRBV7-9
abundance: many
CDR3nt: TGTGCCAGCAGCTTAGCGAGGGGCATGAACACTGAAGCTTTCTTT
CDR3aa: CASSLARGMNTEAFF

d_gene: TRBD1
j_gene: TRBJ2-1
v_gene: TRBV7-9
abundance: many
CDR3nt: TGTGCCAGCAGCTTAGGGTTCGAGGCAGGGGGATGGAATGAGCAGTTCTTC
CDR3aa: CASSLGFEAGGWNEQFF

d_gene: .
j_gene: TRBJ2-3
v_gene: TRBV19
abundance: .
CDR3nt: TGTGCCAGTAGTTTCGGTCCTGAAGTCACAGATACGCAGTATTTT
CDR3aa: CASSFGPEVTDTQYF

d_gene: .
j_gene: TRBJ1-4
v_gene: TRBV15
abundance: few
CDR3nt: TGTGCCACCAGCAGAGATCCCATGGGGGAAAAACTGTTTTTT
CDR3aa: CATSRDPMGEKLFF

d_gene: .
j_gene: TRBJ2-1
v_gene: TRBV29-1
abundance: .
CDR3nt: TGCAGCGTTGAAGATCGTCGCAATCGAGACAATGAGCAGTTCTTC
CDR3aa: CSVEDRRNRDNEQFF

d_gene: TRBD2
j_gene: TRBJ2-5
v_gene: TRBV28
abundance: .
CDR3nt: TGTGCCAGCAGTATGGGTCTTCTAGCGGGGGGGAACCCACAAGAGACCCAGTACTTC
CDR3aa: CASSMGLLAGGNPQETQYF

d_gene: TRBD1
j_gene: TRBJ2-2
v_gene: TRBV7-9
abundance: few
CDR3nt: TGTGCCAGCAGCGTTGGACAGGGCCTTTACACCGGGGAGCTGTTTTTT
CDR3aa: CASSVGQGLYTGELFF

d_gene: .
j_gene: TRBJ2-1
v_gene: TRBV7-9
abundance: few
CDR3nt: TGTGCCAGCAGCTTAGTCCGGGGTTTCGACAATGAGCAGTTCTTC
CDR3aa: CASSLVRGFDNEQFF

d_gene: .
j_gene: TRBJ2-1
v_gene: TRBV14
abundance: .
CDR3nt: TGTGCCAGCAGCCACTCGCAGGGTTTGTACGGACACAATGAGCAGTTCTTC
CDR3aa: CASSHSQGLYGHNEQFF

d_gene: .
j_gene: TRBJ2-4
v_gene: TRBV29-1
abundance: few
CDR3nt: TGCAGCGTTTTTGGGGGCAGTAAAAACATTCAGTACTTC
CDR3aa: CSVFGGSKNIQYF

d_gene: TRBD2
j_gene: TRBJ2-2
v_gene: TRBV27
abundance: .
CDR3nt: TGTGCCAGCAGTGGATATAGCGGGGACACCGGGGAGCTGTTTTTT
CDR3aa: CASSGYSGDTGELFF

d_gene: .
j_gene: TRBJ1-2
v_gene: TRBV29-1
abundance: .
CDR3nt: TGCAGCGTCCAGGGGCAGATCTATGGCTACACCTTC
CDR3aa: CSVQGQIYGYTF

d_gene: .
j_gene: TRBJ2-5
v_gene: TRBV28
abundance: .
CDR3nt: TGTGCCAGCAGGTTGGGACTTAGTCAAGAGACCCAGTACTTC
CDR3aa: CASRLGLSQETQYF

d_gene: .
j_gene: TRBJ2-4
v_gene: TRBV29-1
abundance: few
CDR3nt: TGCAGCGTTGCCAGGGTTGGGAACATTCAGTACTTC
CDR3aa: CSVARVGNIQYF

d_gene: .
j_gene: TRBJ1-1
v_gene: TRBV9
abundance: .
CDR3nt: TGTGCCAGCAGCGTAGCCCGGGGAGGGAACACTGAAGCTTTCTTT
CDR3aa: CASSVARGGNTEAFF

d_gene: .
j_gene: TRBJ2-3
v_gene: TRBV27
abundance: few
CDR3nt: TGTGCCAGCAGTTCTCTAGAGACCTCCACAGATACGCAGTATTTT
CDR3aa: CASSSLETSTDTQYF

d_gene: .
j_gene: TRBJ2-5
v_gene: TRBV29-1
abundance: .
CDR3nt: TGCAGCGTTGAAGATGGGTACGGGAAAGAGACCCAGTACTTC
CDR3aa: CSVEDGYGKETQYF

d_gene: .
j_gene: TRBJ2-7
v_gene: TRBV27
abundance: many
CDR3nt: TGTGCCAGCGGGACCTACGAGCAGTACTTC
CDR3aa: CASGTYEQYF

d_gene: TRBD2
j_gene: TRBJ2-1
v_gene: TRBV7-9
abundance: few
CDR3nt: TGTGCCAGCATTGACTTGAGCGGGAGGTCCTACAATGAGCAGTTCTTC
CDR3aa: CASIDLSGRSYNEQFF

d_gene: .
j_gene: TRBJ2-2
v_gene: TRBV20-1
abundance: .
CDR3nt: TGCAGTGCTGACAGGATTAACGCGAACACCGGGGAGCTGTTTTTT
CDR3aa: CSADRINANTGELFF

d_gene: .
j_gene: TRBJ1-3
v_gene: TRBV10-3
abundance: .
CDR3nt: TGTGCCATCAGGGGGGACCGGGAGGTGGCCGAAAACACCATATATTTT
CDR3aa: CAIRGDREVAENTIYF

d_gene: .
j_gene: TRBJ2-2
v_gene: TRBV6-2/TRBV6-3
abundance: few
CDR3nt: TGTGCCAGCAGTTTTGTGGGGGGGAACACCGGGGAGCTGTTTTTT
CDR3aa: CASSFVGGNTGELFF

d_gene: TRBD1
j_gene: TRBJ1-1
v_gene: TRBV11-2
abundance: few
CDR3nt: TGTGCCAGCAGCTTCTACCGGAGGGACAGGGGAGAAGGCACTGAAGCTTTCTTT
CDR3aa: CASSFYRRDRGEGTEAFF

d_gene: TRBD2
j_gene: TRBJ2-5
v_gene: TRBV6-1
abundance: .
CDR3nt: TGTGCCAGCAGTGAATGGGAACTAGCGGGGGGTAGGGAAGGGACCCAGTACTTC
CDR3aa: CASSEWELAGGREGTQYF

d_gene: TRBD1
j_gene: TRBJ1-1
v_gene: TRBV6-1
abundance: .
CDR3nt: TGTGCCAGCATTAGACCGGGACAGGGGACGAATGAAGCTTTCTTT
CDR3aa: CASIRPGQGTNEAFF

d_gene: .
j_gene: TRBJ2-1
v_gene: TRBV7-3
abundance: few
CDR3nt: TGTGCCAGCAGCTTCTCCCCGACTGAATACAATGAGCAGTTCTTC
CDR3aa: CASSFSPTEYNEQFF

d_gene: .
j_gene: TRBJ2-1
v_gene: TRBV20-1
abundance: .
CDR3nt: TGCAGTGCTAGAGAGAGGGGGACCTACAATGAGCAGTTCTTC
CDR3aa: CSARERGTYNEQFF

d_gene: .
j_gene: TRBJ2-7
v_gene: TRBV27
abundance: .
CDR3nt: TGTGCCAGCAGTTTAACGGTCGCCTACGAGCAGTACTTC
CDR3aa: CASSLTVAYEQYF

d_gene: TRBD2
j_gene: TRBJ2-3
v_gene: TRBV6-2/TRBV6-3
abundance: .
CDR3nt: TGTGCCAGCAGTTACTCGGCGGGGGATCGCACAGATACGCAGTATTTT
CDR3aa: CASSYSAGDRTDTQYF

d_gene: TRBD1
j_gene: TRBJ2-1
v_gene: TRBV28
abundance: many
CDR3nt: TGTGCCAGCCATTCTGGAGGGGGGACAGGGGCATACAATGAGCAGTTCTTC
CDR3aa: CASHSGGGTGAYNEQFF

d_gene: .
j_gene: TRBJ1-2
v_gene: TRBV25-1
abundance: many
CDR3nt: TGTGCCAGCGGCGTCGGTAGAGTTAGTAAGAACTATGGCTACACCTTC
CDR3aa: CASGVGRVSKNYGYTF

d_gene: .
j_gene: TRBJ2-1
v_gene: TRBV7-9
abundance: .
CDR3nt: TGTGCCAGCAGCCTCGACTTGGGGAATGAGCAGTTCTTC
CDR3aa: CASSLDLGNEQFF

d_gene: .
j_gene: TRBJ1-1
v_gene: TRBV12-3/TRBV12-4
abundance: .
CDR3nt: TGTGCCAGCAGCCCTTCCGAAAGGAGGAACACTGAAGCTTTCTTT
CDR3aa: CASSPSERRNTEAFF

d_gene: TRBD2
j_gene: TRBJ2-1
v_gene: TRBV12-3/TRBV12-4
abundance: .
CDR3nt: TGTGCCAGCAGTTTAGGGCTAGCGGGGGGTCCTGAGCAGTTCTTC
CDR3aa: CASSLGLAGGPEQFF

d_gene: .
j_gene: TRBJ1-1
v_gene: TRBV7-2
abundance: many
CDR3nt: TGTGCCAGCAGCTGGACAGTGAACACTGAAGCTTTCTTT
CDR3aa: CASSWTVNTEAFF

d_gene: .
j_gene: TRBJ2-1
v_gene: TRBV4-1
abundance: many
CDR3nt: TGCGCCAGCAGCCCCGTTATCCTCTCCTACAATGAGCAGTTCTTC
CDR3aa: CASSPVILSYNEQFF

d_gene: TRBD1
j_gene: TRBJ1-5
v_gene: TRBV27
abundance: few
CDR3nt: TGTGCCAGCAGGGGACAGGGGAATCAGCCCCAGCATTTT
CDR3aa: CASRGQGNQPQHF

d_gene: .
j_gene: TRBJ2-1
v_gene: TRBV6-6
abundance: .
CDR3nt: TGTGCCAGCAGATCTAGACAGGAGTATGAGCAGTTCTTC
CDR3aa: CASRSRQEYEQFF

d_gene: .
j_gene: TRBJ2-2
v_gene: TRBV24-1
abundance: .
CDR3nt: TGTGCCACCAGTGATCTAACAGACACCGGGGAGCTGTTTTTT
CDR3aa: CATSDLTDTGELFF

d_gene: .
j_gene: TRBJ2-7
v_gene: TRBV29-1
abundance: .
CDR3nt: TGCAGCGTCGGACAGAAATACGAGCAGTACTTC
CDR3aa: CSVGQKYEQYF

d_gene: .
j_gene: TRBJ1-1
v_gene: TRBV6-8
abundance: .
CDR3nt: TGTGCCAGCAAACCAACAGCGAACACTGAAGCTTTCTTT
CDR3aa: CASKPTANTEAFF

d_gene: .
j_gene: TRBJ2-2
v_gene: TRBV5-1
abundance: .
CDR3nt: TGCGCCAGCAGCTTGGCCCCCAAGAACACCGGGGAGCTGTTTTTT
CDR3aa: CASSLAPKNTGELFF